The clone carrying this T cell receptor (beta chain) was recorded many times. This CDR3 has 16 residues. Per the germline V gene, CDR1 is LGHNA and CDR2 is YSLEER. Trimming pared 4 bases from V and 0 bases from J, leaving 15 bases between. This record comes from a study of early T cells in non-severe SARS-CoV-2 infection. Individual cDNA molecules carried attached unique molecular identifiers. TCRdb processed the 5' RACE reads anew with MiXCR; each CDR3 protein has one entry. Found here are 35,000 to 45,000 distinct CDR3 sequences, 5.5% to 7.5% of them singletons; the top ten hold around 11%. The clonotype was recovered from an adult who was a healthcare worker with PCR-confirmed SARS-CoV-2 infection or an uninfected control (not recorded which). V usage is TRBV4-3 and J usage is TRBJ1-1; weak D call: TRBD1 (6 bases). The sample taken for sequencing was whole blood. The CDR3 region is CASSPQQGIMNTEAFF. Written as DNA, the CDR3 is TGCGCCAGCAGCCCTCAACAGGGAATAATGAACACTGAAGCTTTCTTT.